The 15 T cell receptor beta chains below were found in one sample sequenced in a study of blood T cells in healthy people across ages. A second PCR, run for 7 to 11 cycles, used a sample-barcoded 5' primer plus a J-beta primer mix. TCRdb fed the 5' RACE reads into MiXCR, producing one record per CDR3 protein. The sample shows 450,000 to 700,000 distinct CDR3 sequences, 27% of them seen only once. The sequenced sample was blood. The receptors stem from a woman between 65 and 79 years old in good health.

A note on this clonotype: One end of the junction is discordant with germline, which a read error may explain. The V gene is TRBV12-3 or TRBV12-4, the J gene TRBJ2-2, with D possibly TRBD2 on 5 matching bases. This CDR3 has 12 residues. The CDR3 DNA is TGTGCCAGCAGTTCAAATGACGGGGAGCTGTTTTTC. Protein product: CASSSNDGELFF.

A few counts support this clonotype. The DNA for the CDR3 is TGTGCCAGCAGCTTAGCCTCTGGAAACACCATATATTTT. This encodes CASSLASGNTIYF. The rearrangement uses TRBV7-2 and TRBJ1-3; D uncertain. Germline V lookup: CDR1 SGHTA, CDR2 FQGNSA. This CDR3 comprises 13 residues. Between the trimmed V and J ends, which lost 0 bases and 0 bases, there was a span of 0 bases.

In the case of this clonotype: At one boundary the junction diverges from the germline segment, which might be a read error. V and J are TRBV10-3 and TRBJ2-3; 12 bases are a match to TRBD2. The germline V gene encodes CDR1 ENHRY and CDR2 SYGVKD. There are 18 residues in the CDR3. The CDR3 DNA follows: TGTGCCATCAGTGAAGGACTAGCGGGGAAAACTAGCACAGATGCGCAGTATTTT. This sequence encodes CAISEGLAGKTSTDAQYF.

The V and J genes are TRBV9 and TRBJ2-5, with 7 positions matching TRBD2. J lost 3 bases, V lost 3 bases, and 2 bases had no gene match. Germline V gene lookup returns CDR1 SGDLS and CDR2 YYNGEE. The CDR3 consists of 13 residues. The CDR3 region is CASSDGLEETQYF. CDR3 sequence (DNA): TGTGCCAGCAGCGACGGACTAGAAGAGACCCAGTACTTC.

The rearrangement joins TRBV4-1 to TRBJ1-6; the match to TRBD1 covers 11 bases. The germline CDR1 and CDR2 sequences are MGHRA and YSYEKL. J was trimmed by 10 bases and V by 4 bases; bases with no gene match: 0. The CDR3 covers 13 residues. CDR3 bases: TGCGCCAGCAGCCGGGACAGGGGGTCACCCCTCCACTTT. Its protein product is CASSRDRGSPLHF.

The rearrangement joins TRBV5-1 to TRBJ2-2; D ambiguous. The CDR3 sequence is 15 residues long. Germline assignment: CDR1 SGHRS and CDR2 YFSETQ. V gave up 1 base and J gave up 8 bases, with 15 bases separating them. The CDR3 reads CASSLLGSPPGELFF. The CDR3 nucleotides are TGCGCCAGCAGCTTGTTGGGGTCTCCACCGGGGGAGCTGTTTTTT.

The chain has TRBV9 and TRBJ2-7, with 11 bases that match TRBD2. The V gene end was trimmed by 5 bases and the J gene end by 3 bases; junction bases not matched to a gene: 7. The CDR3 loop spans 15 amino acids. The germline V gene has CDR1 SGDLS and CDR2 YYNGEE. CDR3 coding DNA: TGTGCCAGCAGAATCGGACTAGCGGGCGGCTACGAGCAGTACTTC. Translating it yields CASRIGLAGGYEQYF.

This clonotype was seen ten or more times. The V and J genes are TRBV7-2 and TRBJ1-1, with D maybe TRBD1 (5 bases). Trimming shortened V by 5 bases and J by 10 bases, and 20 bases separated the two germline ends. Germline V gives CDR1 SGHTA, CDR2 FQGNSA. There are 14 residues in the CDR3. The CDR3 nucleotides read TGTGCCAGCAGCCCTCGGGACTCCCCTGGTGGAGCTTTCTTT. Its protein product is CASSPRDSPGGAFF.

The CDR3 region is CASSLGQGTGLNQPQHF. The CDR3 nucleotides read TGCGCCAGCAGCTTGGGACAGGGGACCGGGTTAAACCAGCCCCAGCATTTT. This chain joins TRBV5-1 and TRBJ1-5; 8 bases match TRBD1. J gave up 7 bases and V 0 bases, and 12 bases lay outside the gene matches. The CDR3 loop spans 17 amino acids. Germline loops: CDR1 SGHRS, CDR2 YFSETQ.

The chain carries TRBV6-2 or TRBV6-3 and TRBJ2-5, with a weak D call TRBD1 (5 bases). The CDR3 has 13 amino acids. CDR1 is MNHEY, CDR2 SVGEGT, per germline. Trimming took 6 bases from V and 4 from J, leaving 12 bases between them. In nucleotides, the CDR3 is TGTGCCAGCAGCCCGGACACCGTAGAGACCCAGTACTTC. Its translation: CASSPDTVETQYF.

The CDR3 protein is CASSLERWQGAQYF. The CDR3 DNA reads TGTGCCAGCAGCTTAGAGAGGTGGCAGGGGGCCCAATATTTT. The chain uses TRBV7-2 and TRBJ2-3; TRBD1 aligns across 8 bases. After removal of 1 base from V and 15 bases from J, the junction contained 12 bases not matched to a gene. There are 14 residues in the CDR3. Germline V gene lookup returns CDR1 SGHTA and CDR2 FQGNSA.

The chain joins TRBV28 to TRBJ2-2; 11 bases agree with TRBD1. Germline V gene data show CDR1 as MDHEN and CDR2 as SYDVKM. The CDR3 is made up of 15 amino acids. V lost 9 bases, J lost 7 bases, and 10 bases stayed unmatched. The DNA for the CDR3 is TGTGCCAGTCAGCCCGGGACAGGGGGTATCGGGGAGCTGTTTTTT. It encodes CASQPGTGGIGELFF.

The chain has TRBV9 and TRBJ2-5; D remains ambiguous. The end of the DNA fits TRBJ2-1 better, so the J call may be wrong. The CDR3 covers 14 residues. The germline CDR1 and CDR2 sequences are SGDLS and YYNGEE. The CDR3 loop reads CASSVISGPGEQFF. DNA of the CDR3: TGTGCCAGCAGCGTCATCTCCGGGCCTGGTGAGCAGTTCTTC.

This clonotype was counted a few times. V usage is TRBV9 and J usage is TRBJ2-3; D tentatively fits TRBD1 or TRBD2 (6 bases each). Germline V gene lookup returns CDR1 SGDLS and CDR2 YYNGEE. Trimming stripped 4 bases from V and 6 bases from J, with 24 bases between. The CDR3 contains 17 residues. The CDR3, as DNA: TGTGCCAGCAGCCTCCAGGGGCGGGGACAACCAGGCGATACGCAGTATTTT. The encoded protein is CASSLQGRGQPGDTQYF.

This clonotype was seen a few times. The chain uses TRBV11-2 and TRBJ1-6; 9 nucleotides match TRBD1. V dropped 5 bases and J dropped 10; count of bases not matched to a gene: 6. Per the germline V gene, CDR1 is SGHAT and CDR2 is FQNNGV. This CDR3 region has 14 residues. The CDR3 nucleotides are TGTGCCAGCAGCGGGACAGGGTACAGGTCACCCCTCCACTTT. Amino acid sequence: CASSGTGYRSPLHF.